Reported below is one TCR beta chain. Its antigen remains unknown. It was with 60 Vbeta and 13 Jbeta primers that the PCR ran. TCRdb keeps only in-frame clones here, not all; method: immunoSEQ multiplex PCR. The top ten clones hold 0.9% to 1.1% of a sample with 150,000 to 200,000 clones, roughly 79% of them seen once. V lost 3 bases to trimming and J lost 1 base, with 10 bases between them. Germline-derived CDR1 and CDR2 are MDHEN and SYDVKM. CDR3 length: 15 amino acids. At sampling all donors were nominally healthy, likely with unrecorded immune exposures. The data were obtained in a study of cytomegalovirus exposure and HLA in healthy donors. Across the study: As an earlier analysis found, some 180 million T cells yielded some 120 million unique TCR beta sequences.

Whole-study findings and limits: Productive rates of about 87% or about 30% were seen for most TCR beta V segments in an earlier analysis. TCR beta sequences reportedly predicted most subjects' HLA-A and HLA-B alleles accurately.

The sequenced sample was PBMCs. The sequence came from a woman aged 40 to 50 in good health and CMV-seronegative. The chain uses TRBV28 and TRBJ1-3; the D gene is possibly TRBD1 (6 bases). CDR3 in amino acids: CASSLWDTSGNTIYF. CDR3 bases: TGTGCCAGCAGTTTGTGGGACACGTCTGGAAACACCATATATTTT.